This T cell receptor (beta chain) was sequenced for a study of T cell clonality in common variable immunodeficiency. General study points: Reportedly, TCR beta sequences from common variable immunodeficiency showed fewer deletions and N-nucleotide insertions.

Most patients and controls had Caucasian heritage. As regards this clone: Its antigen remains unidentified. The observed sequence ends 3 residues before the CDR3 terminus, with the missing tail filled in from the germline J gene.

The protocol was immunoSEQ multiplex PCR, while the TCRdb copy is restricted to in-frame clones and leaves out a portion. The table lists around 3,600 clones, with no singletons. Trimming shortened V by 7 bases and J by 4 bases, and 14 bases separated the two germline ends. The CDR3 sequence is 13 residues long. The germline V gene encodes CDR1 SNHLY and CDR2 FYNNEI. This receptor was taken from a human donor with common variable immunodeficiency. The specimen sequenced was peripheral blood mononuclear cells. The gene calls are TRBV2 and TRBJ2-7; the D gene is possibly TRBD2 (5 bases). Partial CDR3 DNA: TGTGCCAGCACCGAGGGTTTCGATTACGAG. As protein: CASTEGFDYE. The complete CDR3 sequence is CASTEGFDYEQYF.